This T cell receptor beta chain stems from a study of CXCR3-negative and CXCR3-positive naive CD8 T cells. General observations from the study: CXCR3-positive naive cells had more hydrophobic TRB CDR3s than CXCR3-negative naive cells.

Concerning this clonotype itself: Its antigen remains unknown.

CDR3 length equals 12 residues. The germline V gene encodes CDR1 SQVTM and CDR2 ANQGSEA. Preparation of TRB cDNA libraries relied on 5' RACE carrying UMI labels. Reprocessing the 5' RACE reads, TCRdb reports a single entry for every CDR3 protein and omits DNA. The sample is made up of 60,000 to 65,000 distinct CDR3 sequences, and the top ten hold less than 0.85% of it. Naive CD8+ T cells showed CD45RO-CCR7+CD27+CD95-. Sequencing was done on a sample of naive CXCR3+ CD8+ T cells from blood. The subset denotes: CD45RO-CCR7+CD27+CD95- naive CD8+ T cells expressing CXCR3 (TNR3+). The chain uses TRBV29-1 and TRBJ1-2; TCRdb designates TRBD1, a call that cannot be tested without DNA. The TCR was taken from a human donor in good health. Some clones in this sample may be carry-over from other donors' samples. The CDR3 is CSVEGQGFGYTF.